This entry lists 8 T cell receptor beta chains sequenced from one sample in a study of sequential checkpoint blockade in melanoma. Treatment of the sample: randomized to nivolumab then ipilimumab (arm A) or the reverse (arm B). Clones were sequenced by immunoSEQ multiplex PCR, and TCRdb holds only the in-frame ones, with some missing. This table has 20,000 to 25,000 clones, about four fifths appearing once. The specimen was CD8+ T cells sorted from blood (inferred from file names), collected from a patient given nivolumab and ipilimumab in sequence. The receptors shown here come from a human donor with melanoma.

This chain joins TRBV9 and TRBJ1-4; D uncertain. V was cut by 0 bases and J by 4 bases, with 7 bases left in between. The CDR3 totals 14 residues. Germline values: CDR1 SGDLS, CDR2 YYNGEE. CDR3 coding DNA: TGTGCCAGCAGCGTAGGGGGAGATAATGAAAAACTGTTTTTT. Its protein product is CASSVGGDNEKLFF.

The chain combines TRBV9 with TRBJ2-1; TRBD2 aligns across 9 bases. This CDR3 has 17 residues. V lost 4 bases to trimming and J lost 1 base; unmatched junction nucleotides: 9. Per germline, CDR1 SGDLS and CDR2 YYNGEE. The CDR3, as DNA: TGTGCCAGCAGCTCAGCGGGGGGCGGGCCTTCCTACAATGAGCAGTTCTTC. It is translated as CASSSAGGGPSYNEQFF.

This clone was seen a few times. CDR3 residues: CASSQGQGNYEQYF. The DNA for the CDR3 is TGTGCCAGCAGCCAAGGACAGGGTAATTACGAGCAGTACTTC. The V gene is TRBV7-2, the J gene TRBJ2-7; 8 nucleotides line up with TRBD1. J lost 4 bases, V lost 5 bases, and 7 bases had no gene match. From germline, CDR1 is SGHTA and CDR2 FQGNSA. This CDR3 is 14 amino acids long.

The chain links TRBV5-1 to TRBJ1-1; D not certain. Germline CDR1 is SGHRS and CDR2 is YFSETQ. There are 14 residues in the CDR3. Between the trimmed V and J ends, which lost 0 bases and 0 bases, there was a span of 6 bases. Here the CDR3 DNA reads TGCGCCAGCAGCTTGGACCTATTGAACACTGAAGCTTTCTTT. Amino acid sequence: CASSLDLLNTEAFF.

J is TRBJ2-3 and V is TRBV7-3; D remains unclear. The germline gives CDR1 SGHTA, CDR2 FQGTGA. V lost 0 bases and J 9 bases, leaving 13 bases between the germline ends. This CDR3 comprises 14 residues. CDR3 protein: CASSLTFQSVTQYF. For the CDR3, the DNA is TGTGCCAGCAGCTTAACGTTCCAGTCAGTAACGCAGTATTTT.

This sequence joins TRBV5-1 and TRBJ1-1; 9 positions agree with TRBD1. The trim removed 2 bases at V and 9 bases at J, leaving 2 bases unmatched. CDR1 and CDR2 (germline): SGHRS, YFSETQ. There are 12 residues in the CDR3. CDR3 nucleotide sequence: TGCGCCAGCAGCTTTACAGGGGGCCAAGCTTTCTTT. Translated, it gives CASSFTGGQAFF.

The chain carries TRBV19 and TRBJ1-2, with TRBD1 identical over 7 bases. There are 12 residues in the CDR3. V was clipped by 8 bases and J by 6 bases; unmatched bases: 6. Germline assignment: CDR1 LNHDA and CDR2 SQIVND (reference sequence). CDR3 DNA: TGTGCCAGTCGCAACGACAGGGATGGCTACACCTTC. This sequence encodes CASRNDRDGYTF.

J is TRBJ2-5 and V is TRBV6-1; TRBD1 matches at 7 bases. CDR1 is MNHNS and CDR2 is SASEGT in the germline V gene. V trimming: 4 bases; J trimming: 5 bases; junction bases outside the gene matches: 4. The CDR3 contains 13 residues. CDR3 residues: CASSGQGGETQYF. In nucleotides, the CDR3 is TGTGCCAGCAGTGGACAGGGTGGCGAGACCCAGTACTTC.